This TCR beta chain was identified in a study of vaccination and CD4 T cells after COVID-19. Cultured CD4+ T cell DNA underwent sequencing with the Oncomine TCR Beta short-read assay. MiXCR was run by TCRdb on the PCR reads, yielding one entry per CDR3 protein. This sample has over 14,000 distinct CDR3 sequences; around 50% occur once, and the top ten carry about 8.3%. The treatment is: approximately nine-day PBMC culture with coronavirus spike peptide pools or control peptides (ViraFEST assay). ViraFEST grew antigen-specific T cells using peptide pools, then sequenced TCRs. This clonotype appeared a few times. Its antigen is unknown. V lost 5 bases to trimming and J lost 0 bases, with 16 bases between them. Germline assignment: CDR1 MNHEY and CDR2 SVGEGT. The CDR3 runs 16 residues.

The sequence was collected from a human donor who had recovered from COVID-19. The sequencing input was CD4+ T cells from blood, cultured in vitro. The chain couples TRBV6-2 or TRBV6-3 to TRBJ1-2; maybe TRBD1 (5 bases). The CDR3 spells CASSGPGLVSNYGYTF. The CDR3, as DNA: TGTGCCAGCAGTGGCCCGGGACTTGTATCTAACTATGGCTACACCTTC.